Listed below are T cell receptor beta chains from one sample, sequenced in a study of shared clonotypes between healthy human individuals. Here immunoSEQ multiplex PCR was the method, and the copy in TCRdb shows in-frame clones only, minus some. The table shows more than 450,000 clones, with 75% to 85% occurring only once. Source material: PBMCs. These receptors were obtained from a woman aged 35 to 49 in good health. Some clones in this sample may be carry-over from other donors' samples. Each CDR3 is given with its conserved first and last residue. The order of the fields is CDR3 protein, CDR3 DNA, J gene, D gene, clone size, V gene. A D gene is named only where the DNA matches it firmly. Clone size is not always given. Where it is, it says once, few, many or a class for expanded clones.

CDR3 protein: CASSVTGLGTGELFF
CDR3 DNA: TGTGCCAGCAGCGTAACGGGACTAGGGACCGGGGAGCTGTTTTTT
J gene: TRBJ2-2
D gene: TRBD2
clone size: NA
V gene: TRBV9

CDR3 protein: CASSLGGPNYGYTF
CDR3 DNA: TGTGCCAGCAGTTTAGGGGGACCAAACTATGGCTACACCTTC
J gene: TRBJ1-2
D gene: NA
clone size: once
V gene: TRBV28

CDR3 protein: CASNHRDFDTGELFF
CDR3 DNA: TGTGCCAGCAACCACCGGGATTTTGACACCGGGGAGCTGTTTTTT
J gene: TRBJ2-2
D gene: NA
clone size: NA
V gene: TRBV9

CDR3 protein: CASSVGSTGVTDTQYF
CDR3 DNA: TGTGCCAGCAGCGTAGGTTCTACAGGCGTCACAGATACGCAGTATTTT
J gene: TRBJ2-3
D gene: NA
clone size: NA
V gene: TRBV9

CDR3 protein: CASGDRGVNTGELFF
CDR3 DNA: TGTGCCAGCGGGGACAGGGGGGTGAACACCGGGGAGCTGTTTTTT
J gene: TRBJ2-2
D gene: TRBD1
clone size: NA
V gene: TRBV27

CDR3 protein: CASNAGGSVDEQFF
CDR3 DNA: TGTGCCAGCAACGCGGGTGGTTCGGTCGATGAGCAGTTCTTC
J gene: TRBJ2-1
D gene: NA
clone size: NA
V gene: TRBV9

CDR3 protein: CASSLRGARPFGEQYF
CDR3 DNA: TGTGCCAGCAGTTTACGGGGGGCTCGGCCTTTTGGAGAGCAGTACTTC
J gene: TRBJ2-7
D gene: NA
clone size: NA
V gene: TRBV27

CDR3 protein: CASSYSRDRAEKLFF
CDR3 DNA: TGTGCCAGCAGTTACTCGCGGGACAGGGCCGAAAAACTGTTTTTT
J gene: TRBJ1-4
D gene: TRBD1
clone size: NA
V gene: TRBV6-6

CDR3 protein: CASSQEAAATYEQYF
CDR3 DNA: TGTGCCAGCAGCCAAGAGGCGGCAGCGACCTACGAGCAGTACTTC
J gene: TRBJ2-7
D gene: NA
clone size: NA
V gene: TRBV7-9

CDR3 protein: CASSPRTGSGNTIYF
CDR3 DNA: TGTGCCAGCAGCCCCAGGACAGGCTCTGGAAACACCATATATTTT
J gene: TRBJ1-3
D gene: TRBD1
clone size: NA
V gene: TRBV11-2

CDR3 protein: CASSPAGNSLGNTIYF
CDR3 DNA: TGTGCCAGCAGCCCGGCGGGGAATTCCCTCGGAAACACCATATATTTT
J gene: TRBJ1-3
D gene: NA
clone size: NA
V gene: TRBV11-2

CDR3 protein: CASSIAYRGNTEAFF
CDR3 DNA: TGTGCCAGTAGTATCGCCTACAGGGGCAACACTGAAGCTTTCTTT
J gene: TRBJ1-1
D gene: TRBD1
clone size: NA
V gene: TRBV19

CDR3 protein: CASSGGGSGRAETQYF
CDR3 DNA: TGTGCCAGCAGCGGGGGAGGGAGCGGGAGGGCCGAGACCCAGTACTTC
J gene: TRBJ2-5
D gene: TRBD2
clone size: NA
V gene: TRBV9

CDR3 protein: CASNSAGEYGYTF
CDR3 DNA: TGTGCCAGCAATTCGGCAGGGGAATATGGCTACACCTTC
J gene: TRBJ1-2
D gene: NA
clone size: NA
V gene: TRBV28

CDR3 protein: CASSLPGQKSTDTQYF
CDR3 DNA: TGTGCCAGCAGCTTACCGGGACAGAAAAGCACAGATACGCAGTATTTT
J gene: TRBJ2-3
D gene: TRBD1
clone size: NA
V gene: TRBV5-6

CDR3 protein: CASSREGTVAGYVDTQYF
CDR3 DNA: TGCGCCAGCAGTCGCGAGGGGACGGTAGCGGGATATGTGGATACGCAGTATTTT
J gene: TRBJ2-3
D gene: TRBD2
clone size: NA
V gene: TRBV5-1

CDR3 protein: CASSTANTGELFF
CDR3 DNA: TGTGCCAGTAGTACAGCGAACACCGGGGAGCTGTTTTTT
J gene: TRBJ2-2
D gene: NA
clone size: NA
V gene: TRBV19

CDR3 protein: CASSDGAQGDQTQYF
CDR3 DNA: TGTGCCAGCAGTGATGGGGCCCAGGGGGATCAGACCCAGTACTTC
J gene: TRBJ2-5
D gene: TRBD1
clone size: NA
V gene: TRBV6-1

CDR3 protein: CASSFDSVGAGELFF
CDR3 DNA: TGTGCCAGCAGCTTCGACTCAGTTGGGGCCGGGGAGCTGTTTTTT
J gene: TRBJ2-2
D gene: NA
clone size: NA
V gene: TRBV7-3

CDR3 protein: CASSGGLKTDTQYF
CDR3 DNA: TGCGCCAGCAGCGGGGGCTTGAAAACAGATACGCAGTATTTT
J gene: TRBJ2-3
D gene: NA
clone size: NA
V gene: TRBV5-1

CDR3 protein: CASSDGRARETQYF
CDR3 DNA: TGTGCCAGCAGCGACGGGAGGGCCAGAGAGACCCAGTACTTC
J gene: TRBJ2-5
D gene: TRBD2
clone size: NA
V gene: TRBV2

CDR3 protein: CAISAPAADEQYF
CDR3 DNA: TGTGCCATCAGTGCCCCCGCTGCGGACGAGCAGTACTTC
J gene: TRBJ2-7
D gene: NA
clone size: NA
V gene: TRBV10-3

CDR3 protein: CASSLRGFGELFF
CDR3 DNA: TGTGCCAGCAGTCTCAGGGGATTCGGGGAGCTGTTTTTT
J gene: TRBJ2-2
D gene: NA
clone size: NA
V gene: TRBV6-5

CDR3 protein: CASSLGGPHMMDTQYF
CDR3 DNA: TGTGCCAGCAGTTTGGGGGGGCCCCACATGATGGATACGCAGTATTTT
J gene: TRBJ2-3
D gene: NA
clone size: few
V gene: TRBV27

CDR3 protein: CASSLSDGRWETQYF
CDR3 DNA: TGTGCCAGCAGCTTATCGGATGGGAGGTGGGAGACCCAGTACTTC
J gene: TRBJ2-5
D gene: NA
clone size: once
V gene: TRBV7-9

CDR3 protein: CASSLEGAGEQYF
CDR3 DNA: TGTGCCAGCAGCTTGGAGGGGGCGGGGGAGCAGTACTTC
J gene: TRBJ2-7
D gene: NA
clone size: NA
V gene: TRBV5-4

CDR3 protein: CASSSLTGYGYTF
CDR3 DNA: TGTGCCAGCAGTTCCCTCACGGGCTATGGCTACACCTTC
J gene: TRBJ1-2
D gene: NA
clone size: NA
V gene: TRBV27

CDR3 protein: CASSLRAVGTEAFF
CDR3 DNA: TGCGCCAGCAGCCTCAGGGCCGTAGGGACTGAAGCTTTCTTT
J gene: TRBJ1-1
D gene: NA
clone size: NA
V gene: TRBV5-1

CDR3 protein: CASSPVGGGPVYEQYF
CDR3 DNA: TGCGCCAGCAGCCCCGTGGGTGGGGGCCCCGTCTACGAGCAGTACTTC
J gene: TRBJ2-7
D gene: NA
clone size: NA
V gene: TRBV5-1

CDR3 protein: CASSLETGNTEAFF
CDR3 DNA: TGCGCCAGCAGCTTGGAGACAGGGAACACTGAAGCTTTCTTT
J gene: TRBJ1-1
D gene: NA
clone size: many
V gene: TRBV5-1

CDR3 protein: CASSLVFSGNNNEQFF
CDR3 DNA: TGTGCCAGCAGCTTAGTTTTTAGCGGGAATAACAATGAGCAGTTCTTC
J gene: TRBJ2-1
D gene: TRBD2
clone size: once
V gene: TRBV7-9

CDR3 protein: CASSLGGTSYETQYF
CDR3 DNA: TGTGCCAGCAGCTTAGGTGGGACTAGCTATGAGACCCAGTACTTC
J gene: TRBJ2-5
D gene: TRBD2
clone size: NA
V gene: TRBV11-3

CDR3 protein: CASSTEIHHEQYF
CDR3 DNA: TGTGCCAGCAGCACCGAGATCCACCACGAGCAGTACTTC
J gene: TRBJ2-7
D gene: NA
clone size: NA
V gene: TRBV11-3

CDR3 protein: CASSYDPYNEQFF
CDR3 DNA: TGTGCCAGCAGTTACGACCCTTACAATGAGCAGTTCTTC
J gene: TRBJ2-1
D gene: NA
clone size: NA
V gene: TRBV6-5

CDR3 protein: CASSLTSLNTGELFF
CDR3 DNA: TGTGCCAGCAGCTTAACTAGCTTGAACACCGGGGAGCTGTTTTTT
J gene: TRBJ2-2
D gene: NA
clone size: NA
V gene: TRBV7-3

CDR3 protein: CASSIVYTGTPKWAGANVLTF
CDR3 DNA: TGTGCCAGTAGTATAGTCTATACAGGGACCCCCAAGTGGGCTGGGGCCAACGTCCTGACTTTC
J gene: TRBJ2-6
D gene: NA
clone size: NA
V gene: TRBV19

CDR3 protein: CAWSGMTGGYGYTF
CDR3 DNA: TGTGCCTGGAGTGGAATGACAGGGGGCTATGGCTACACCTTC
J gene: TRBJ1-2
D gene: TRBD1
clone size: NA
V gene: TRBV30